A single sample is the source of the 14 T cell receptor beta chains below, sequenced in a study of blood T cell repertoires in COVID-19 (TCRdb year 2020). Library preparation used the immunoSEQ multiplex PCR assay. As stored in TCRdb, this immuneACCESS dataset retains in-frame rearrangements with V and J assigned. A fraction of the clones does not appear; measured against another copy, unresolved V genes explain less than half of the discrepancy, and the remainder lacks a known reason. Present in this sample are 200,000 to 300,000 clones, about 82% of which were seen just once. 4.5% to 5.5% of the sample is in the top ten clones. Material for sequencing was peripheral blood. The source is a middle-aged man with COVID-19, enrolled during active disease.

The chain links TRBV6-5 to TRBJ2-6, with D perhaps TRBD2 (5 bases). This CDR3 comprises 15 residues. Trimming took 5 bases from V and 3 from J, leaving 11 bases between them. Germline lookup yields CDR1 MNHEY and CDR2 SVGAGI. In nucleotides, the CDR3 is TGTGCCAGCAGTAGAGGGCAGCTTGGGGCCAACGTCCTGACTTTC. This codes for CASSRGQLGANVLTF.

This chain uses TRBV6-5 with TRBJ1-6; 10 positions match TRBD1. Looked up from germline, CDR1 is MNHEY and CDR2 is SVGAGI. V shed 2 bases, J shed 7 bases, and the junction held 2 bases outside the gene matches. CDR3 length: 15 residues. In DNA form, the CDR3 reads TGTGCCAGCAGTTACCGGGACAGGGGCAATTCACCCCTCCACTTT. Amino acid sequence: CASSYRDRGNSPLHF.

This chain uses TRBV3-1 (or the pseudogene TRBV3-2) with TRBJ2-1; D call uncertain. The germline V and J ends were trimmed by 1 base and 16 bases, with 11 bases remaining between them. Germline V CDR1 and CDR2: LGHDT, YNNKEL (reference sequence). This CDR3 contains 11 residues. The CDR3 is CASSQGGLQFF. The CDR3 DNA sequence: TGTGCCAGCAGCCAAGGAGGTCTCCAATTCTTC.

This clone was detected a few times. The V call is TRBV28, the J call TRBJ1-5; 9 nucleotides agree with TRBD1. Per germline, CDR1 MDHEN and CDR2 SYDVKM. The V segment lost 7 bases and the J segment 2 bases; nucleotides outside the gene matches: 6. This CDR3 contains 15 residues. CDR3 coding DNA: TGTGCCAGCAACCAACAGGGGGCGGGCAATCAGCCCCAGCATTTT. Translation gives CASNQQGAGNQPQHF.

The V gene is TRBV9, the J gene TRBJ2-3, with 9 bases that match TRBD2. Germline V gives CDR1 SGDLS, CDR2 YYNGEE. V shed 0 bases and J 6 bases; nucleotides not matched to a gene: 8. CDR3 size: 16 residues. In DNA, the CDR3 is TGTGCCAGCAGCGTAGGAGGCGGGGGGGTCGGGGATACGCAGTATTTT. This sequence encodes CASSVGGGGVGDTQYF. Variable domain in full (rest from reference TRBV9 and TRBJ2-3): DSGVTQTPKHLITATGQRVTLRCSPRSGDLSVYWYQQSLDQGLQFLIQYYNGEERAKGNILERFSAQQFPDLHSELNLSSLELGDSALYFCASSVGGGGVGDTQYFGPGTRLTVL.

The chain combines TRBV25-1 with TRBJ1-6, with D possibly TRBD1 on 6 matching bases. V dropped 11 bases and J dropped 6 bases, with 20 bases sitting between them. CDR3 size: 15 residues. The V gene's germline CDR1 is MGHDK and CDR2 SYGVNS. The CDR3 region is CAPYPGASGNSPLHF. The CDR3 DNA reads as TGTGCCCCATATCCAGGGGCCAGTGGTAATTCACCCCTCCACTTT.

CDR3 in amino acids: CASTTGLPPEQYF. CDR3 DNA: TGTGCCAGCACGACAGGTCTACCGCCCGAGCAGTACTTC. The V call is TRBV28, the J call TRBJ2-7; D possibly corresponds to TRBD1 (6 bases). CDR1 MDHEN and CDR2 SYDVKM come from the germline V gene. With 7 bases removed from V and 6 bases from J, the gap between germline ends came to 16 bases. The CDR3 sequence is 13 residues long.

This clone occurred once. The chain couples TRBV3-1 (or the pseudogene TRBV3-2) to TRBJ2-7, with TRBD1 matching 8 bases. CDR1 and CDR2 from the germline V gene are LGHDT and YNNKEL (reference sequence). The V and J ends lost 1 base and 2 bases, in that order; junction bases with no gene match: 16. The CDR3 runs 19 residues. This CDR3 is CASSQGWDRQLGVTYEQYF. For the CDR3, the DNA is TGTGCCAGCAGCCAAGGTTGGGACAGGCAATTGGGGGTAACCTACGAGCAGTACTTC.

The chain carries TRBV10-3 and TRBJ2-6; TRBD1 matches 9 bases. This CDR3 comprises 16 residues. The V segment lost 10 bases and the J segment 1 base; nucleotides outside the gene matches: 8. Looked up from germline, CDR1 is ENHRY and CDR2 is SYGVKD. The CDR3 DNA reads as TGTGCCACCGAGGGACAGGGTTTTTCTGGGGCCAACGTCCTGACTTTC. Translation: CATEGQGFSGANVLTF.

V and J are TRBV2 and TRBJ1-1; D is perhaps TRBD1 (5 bases). Germline CDR1 SNHLY, CDR2 FYNNEI. Trimming removed 7 bases from V and 1 base from J, with 10 bases in between. The CDR3 runs to 13 residues. The DNA for the CDR3 is TGTGCCAGCATATACCAGGGGAACACTGAAGCTTTCTTT. It is translated as CASIYQGNTEAFF.

As regards this clone: Different DNA sequences within this sample yield the same CDR3. The chain links TRBV30 to TRBJ2-3; 8 nucleotides line up with TRBD2. Germline CDR1 and CDR2: GTSNPN and SVGIG (reference sequence). The CDR3 contains 14 residues. J was trimmed by 5 bases and V by 2 bases; bases with no gene match: 6. This chain's CDR3 is CAWSFSGAVDTQYF. CDR3 DNA: TGTGCCTGGAGTTTTAGCGGGGCGGTAGATACGCAGTATTTT. The whole variable domain, filled in from reference TRBV30 and TRBJ2-3, reads SQTIHQWPATLVQPVGSPLSLECTVEGTSNPNLYWYRQAAGRGLQLLFYSVGIGQISSEVPQNLSASRPQDRQFILSSKKLLLSDSGFYLCAWSFSGAVDTQYFGPGTRLTVL.

The chain is built from TRBV6-4 and TRBJ2-1, with D tentatively TRBD2 (5 bases). Per germline, CDR1 MRHNA and CDR2 SNTAGT. V lost 5 bases and J lost 6, with 11 bases in between. The CDR3 runs 13 residues. The CDR3 is CASSPIGGNEQFF. In nucleotides, the CDR3 is TGTGCCAGCAGTCCTATTGGAGGCAATGAGCAGTTCTTC.

This clone has only one observation. CDR3 sequence: CASSLGTSDYEQFF. CDR3 nucleotide sequence: TGTGCCAGCAGCCTTGGGACTAGCGATTATGAGCAGTTCTTC. This chain connects TRBV3-1 (or the pseudogene TRBV3-2) to TRBJ2-1, with 10 bases aligning to TRBD2. Looked up from germline, CDR1 is LGHDT and CDR2 is YNNKEL (reference sequence). V lost 4 bases, J lost 8 bases, and 5 bases stayed unmatched. This CDR3 comprises 14 residues.

The V and J genes are TRBV7-3 and TRBJ2-7; D possibly corresponds to TRBD2 (6 bases). The length of the CDR3 is 13 residues. Germline-derived CDR1 and CDR2 are SGHTA and FQGTGA. The V end was cut by 4 bases, the J end by 7 bases, with 14 bases between. CDR3 sequence: CASSSRPEGEQYF. For the CDR3, the DNA is TGTGCCAGCAGCTCGAGACCGGAGGGGGAGCAGTACTTC. The whole variable domain, filled in from reference TRBV7-3 and TRBJ2-7, reads GAGVSQTPSNKVTEKGKYVELRCDPISGHTALYWYRQSLGQGPEFLIYFQGTGAADDSGLPNDRFFAVRPEGSVSTLKIQRTERGDSAVYLCASSSRPEGEQYFGPGTRLTVT.